A selection of T cell receptor beta chains follows, all from one sample in a study of T cell changes during pregnancy in multiple sclerosis. Using immunoSEQ multiplex PCR, the repertoire was profiled, and TCRdb retains in-frame clones only, with some absent. The table has some 75,000 clones, about 95% seen once; the top ten hold 1.1%. The specimen was peripheral blood, collected in the second trimester of pregnancy. The origin of the receptors is a female donor with multiple sclerosis, enrolled in a pregnancy study. Each CDR3 is given without its conserved first and last residue.

v_call | cdr3_aa
TRBV29-1 | SVLPTLSGRAQRTQQF
TRBV11-2 | ASRQYRGSGANVLT
TRBV27 | ASSSLGQPQH
TRBV4-2 | ASSQDSGQRGETQY
TRBV18 | ASSPPGAQIVSGANVLT
TRBV10-3 | AISPTSGSAEQY
TRBV29-1 | SVRSGGGTYEQY
TRBV6-1 | ASDWGQGADEQY
TRBV5-1 | ASSSGNSPYEQY
TRBV2 | ATLAGETYNEQF
TRBV6-5 | ASSYSGRATNEKLF
TRBV5-6 | ASSGAHRDPEQY
TRBV7-8 | ASSFRKIGTVNQPQH
TRBV5-4 | ASSRSYQDEAF